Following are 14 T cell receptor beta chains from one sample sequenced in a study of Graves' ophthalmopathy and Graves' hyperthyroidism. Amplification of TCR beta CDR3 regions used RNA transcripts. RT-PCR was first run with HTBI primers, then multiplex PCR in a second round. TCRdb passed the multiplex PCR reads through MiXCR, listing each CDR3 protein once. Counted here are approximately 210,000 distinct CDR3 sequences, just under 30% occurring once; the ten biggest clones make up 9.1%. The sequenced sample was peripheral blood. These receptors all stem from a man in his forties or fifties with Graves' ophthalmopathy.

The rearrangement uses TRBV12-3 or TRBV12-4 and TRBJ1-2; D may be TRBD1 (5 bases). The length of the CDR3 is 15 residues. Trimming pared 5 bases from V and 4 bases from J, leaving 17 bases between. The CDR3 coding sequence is TGTGCCAGCAGTCCGAGGGACCCTAGGTCCTATGGCTACACCTTC. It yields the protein CASSPRDPRSYGYTF.

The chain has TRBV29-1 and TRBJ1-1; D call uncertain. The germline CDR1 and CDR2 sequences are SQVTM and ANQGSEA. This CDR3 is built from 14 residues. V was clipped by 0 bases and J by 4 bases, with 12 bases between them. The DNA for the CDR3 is TGCAGCGTTGAAGAGGAGGTTCCGGGCACTGAAGCTTTCTTT. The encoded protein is CSVEEEVPGTEAFF. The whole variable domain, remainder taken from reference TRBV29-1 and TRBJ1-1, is SAVISQKPSRDICQRGTSLTIQCQVDSQVTMMFWYRQQPGQSLTLIATANQGSEATYESGFVIDKFPISRPNLTFSTLTVSNMSPEDSSIYLCSVEEEVPGTEAFFGQGTRLTVV.

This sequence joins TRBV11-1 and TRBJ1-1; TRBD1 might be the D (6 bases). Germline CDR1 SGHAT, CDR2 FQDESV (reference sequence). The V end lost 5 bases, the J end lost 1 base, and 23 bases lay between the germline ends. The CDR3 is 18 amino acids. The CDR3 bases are TGTGCCAGCAGCCTCGTCATCTCGAGGGGGAGTTCGAACACTGAAGCTTTCTTT. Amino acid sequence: CASSLVISRGSSNTEAFF.

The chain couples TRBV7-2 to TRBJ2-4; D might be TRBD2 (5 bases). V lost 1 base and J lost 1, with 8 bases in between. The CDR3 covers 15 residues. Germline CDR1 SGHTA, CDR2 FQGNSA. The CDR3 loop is CASSLGGNAKNIQYF. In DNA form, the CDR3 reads TGTGCCAGCAGCTTAGGAGGGAATGCCAAAAACATTCAGTACTTC. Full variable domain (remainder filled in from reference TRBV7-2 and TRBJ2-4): GAGVSQSPSNKVTEKGKDVELRCDPISGHTALYWYRQSLGQGLEFLIYFQGNSAPDKSGLPSDRFSAERTGGSVSTLTIQRTQQEDSAVYLCASSLGGNAKNIQYFGAGTRLSVL.

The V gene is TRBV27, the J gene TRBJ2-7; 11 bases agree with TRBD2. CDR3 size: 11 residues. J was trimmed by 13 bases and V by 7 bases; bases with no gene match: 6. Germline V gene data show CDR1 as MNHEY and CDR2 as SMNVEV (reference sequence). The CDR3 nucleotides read TGTGCCAGCACCTCGCTAGCGGGAGGCTACTTC. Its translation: CASTSLAGGYF.

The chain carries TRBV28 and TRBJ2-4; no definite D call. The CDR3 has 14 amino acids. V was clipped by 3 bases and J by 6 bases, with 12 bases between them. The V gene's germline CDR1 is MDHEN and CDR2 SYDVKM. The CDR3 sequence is CASSFVGLRNIQYF. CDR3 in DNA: TGTGCCAGCAGTTTCGTAGGGTTAAGAAACATTCAGTACTTC.

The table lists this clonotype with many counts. The CDR3 spells CASTAGTGNQPQHF. For the CDR3, the DNA is TGTGCCAGCACCGCCGGGACAGGCAATCAGCCCCAGCATTTT. The rearrangement uses TRBV12-3 or TRBV12-4 and TRBJ1-5; 7 nucleotides line up with TRBD1. The CDR3 spans 14 residues. V shed 7 bases, J shed 2 bases, and the junction held 5 bases outside the gene matches.

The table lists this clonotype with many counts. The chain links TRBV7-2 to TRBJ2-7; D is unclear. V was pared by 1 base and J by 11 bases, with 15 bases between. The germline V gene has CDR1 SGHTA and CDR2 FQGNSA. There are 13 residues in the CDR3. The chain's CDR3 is CASSLDRDGSKYF. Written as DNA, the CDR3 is TGTGCCAGCAGCTTAGATAGGGATGGAAGCAAGTACTTC.

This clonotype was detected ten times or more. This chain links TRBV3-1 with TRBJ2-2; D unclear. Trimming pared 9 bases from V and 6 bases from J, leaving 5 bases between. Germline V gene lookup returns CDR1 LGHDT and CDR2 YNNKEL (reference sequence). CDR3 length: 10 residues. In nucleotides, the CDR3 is TGTGCCAGGCCCCCCGGGGAGCTGTTTTTT. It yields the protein CARPPGELFF.

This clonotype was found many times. CDR3 sequence: CSARVSPTQETQYF. The CDR3 DNA sequence: TGCAGTGCTAGAGTATCTCCGACACAAGAGACCCAGTACTTC. V is TRBV20-1 and J is TRBJ2-5; D gene uncertain. The CDR3 loop spans 14 amino acids. Germline V gene sequence: CDR1 DFQATT, CDR2 SNEGSKA (reference sequence). The germline V and J ends were trimmed by 1 base and 2 bases, with 11 bases remaining between them.

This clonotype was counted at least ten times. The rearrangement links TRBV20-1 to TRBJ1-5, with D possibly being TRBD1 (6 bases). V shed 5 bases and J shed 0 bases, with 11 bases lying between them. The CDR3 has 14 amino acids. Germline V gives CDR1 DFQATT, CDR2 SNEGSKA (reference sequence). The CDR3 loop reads CSARDKYSNQPQHF. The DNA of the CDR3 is TGCAGTGCTCGGGACAAATATAGCAATCAGCCCCAGCATTTT.

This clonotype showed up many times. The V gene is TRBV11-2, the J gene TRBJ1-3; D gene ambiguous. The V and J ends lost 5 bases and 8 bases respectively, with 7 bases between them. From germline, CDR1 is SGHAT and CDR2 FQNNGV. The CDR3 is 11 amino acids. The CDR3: CASSPRDTIYF. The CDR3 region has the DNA TGTGCCAGCAGCCCCCGTGACACCATATATTTT.

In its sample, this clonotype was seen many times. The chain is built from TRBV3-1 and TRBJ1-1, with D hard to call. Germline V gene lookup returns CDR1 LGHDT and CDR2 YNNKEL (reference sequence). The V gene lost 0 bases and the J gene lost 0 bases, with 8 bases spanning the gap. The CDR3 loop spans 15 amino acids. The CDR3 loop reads CASSQEENMNTEAFF. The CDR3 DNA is TGTGCCAGCAGCCAAGAGGAGAATATGAACACTGAAGCTTTCTTT.

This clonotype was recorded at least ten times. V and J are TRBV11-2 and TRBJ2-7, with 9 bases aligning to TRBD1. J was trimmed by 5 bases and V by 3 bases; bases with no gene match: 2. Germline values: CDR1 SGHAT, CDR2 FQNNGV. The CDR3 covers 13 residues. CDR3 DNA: TGTGCCAGCAGCTTCACAGGGGGCGACGAGCAGTACTTC. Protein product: CASSFTGGDEQYF.